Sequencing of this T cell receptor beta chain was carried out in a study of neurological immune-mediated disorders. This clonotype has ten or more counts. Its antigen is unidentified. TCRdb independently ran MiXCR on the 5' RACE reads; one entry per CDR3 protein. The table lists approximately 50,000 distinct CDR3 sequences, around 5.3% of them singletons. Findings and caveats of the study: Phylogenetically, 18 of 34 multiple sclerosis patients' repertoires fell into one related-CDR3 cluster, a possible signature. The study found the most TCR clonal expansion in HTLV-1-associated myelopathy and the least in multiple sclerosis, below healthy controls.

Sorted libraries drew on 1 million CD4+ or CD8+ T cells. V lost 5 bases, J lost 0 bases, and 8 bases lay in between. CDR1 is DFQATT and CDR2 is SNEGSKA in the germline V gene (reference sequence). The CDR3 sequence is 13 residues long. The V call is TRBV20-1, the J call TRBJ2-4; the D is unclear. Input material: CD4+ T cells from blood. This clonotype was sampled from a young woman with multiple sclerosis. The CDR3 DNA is TGCAGTGCTCCTCCGGAAGCCAAAAACATTCAGTACTTC. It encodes CSAPPEAKNIQYF.